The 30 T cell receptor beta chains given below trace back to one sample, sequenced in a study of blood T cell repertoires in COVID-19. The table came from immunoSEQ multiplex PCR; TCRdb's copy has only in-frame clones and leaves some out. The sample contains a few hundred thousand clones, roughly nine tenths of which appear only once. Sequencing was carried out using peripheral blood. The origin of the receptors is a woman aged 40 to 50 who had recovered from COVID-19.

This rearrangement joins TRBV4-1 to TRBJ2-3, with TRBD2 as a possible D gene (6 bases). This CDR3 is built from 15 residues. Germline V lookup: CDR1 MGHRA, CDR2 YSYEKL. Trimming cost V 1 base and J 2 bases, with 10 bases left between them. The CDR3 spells CASSQVGGDTDTQYF. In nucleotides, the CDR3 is TGCGCCAGCAGCCAAGTCGGCGGGGACACAGATACGCAGTATTTT.

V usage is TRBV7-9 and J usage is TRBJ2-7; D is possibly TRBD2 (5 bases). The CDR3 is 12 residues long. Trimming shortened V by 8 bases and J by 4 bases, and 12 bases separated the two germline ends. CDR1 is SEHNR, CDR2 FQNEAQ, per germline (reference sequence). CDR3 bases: TGTGCCAGCGGTCAGACGGGATACGAGCAGTACTTC. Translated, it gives CASGQTGYEQYF.

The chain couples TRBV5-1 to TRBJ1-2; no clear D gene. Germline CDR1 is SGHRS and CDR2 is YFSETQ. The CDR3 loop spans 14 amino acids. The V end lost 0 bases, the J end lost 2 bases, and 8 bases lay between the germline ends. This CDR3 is CASSLGPENYGYTF. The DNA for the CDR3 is TGCGCCAGCAGCTTGGGTCCGGAGAACTATGGCTACACCTTC.

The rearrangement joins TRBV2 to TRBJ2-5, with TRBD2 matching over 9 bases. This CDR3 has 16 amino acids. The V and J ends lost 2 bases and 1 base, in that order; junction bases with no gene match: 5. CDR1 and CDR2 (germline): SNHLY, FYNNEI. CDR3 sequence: CASSELGAGGQETQYF. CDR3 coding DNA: TGTGCCAGCAGTGAACTAGGAGCGGGAGGCCAAGAGACCCAGTACTTC.

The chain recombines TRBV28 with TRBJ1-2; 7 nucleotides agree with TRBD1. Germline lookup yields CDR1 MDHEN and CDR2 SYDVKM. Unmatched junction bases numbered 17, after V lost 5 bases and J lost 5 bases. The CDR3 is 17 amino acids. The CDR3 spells CASSLTHGGGGPYGYTF. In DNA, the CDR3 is TGTGCCAGCAGTCTTACCCACGGAGGGGGCGGACCATATGGCTACACCTTC.

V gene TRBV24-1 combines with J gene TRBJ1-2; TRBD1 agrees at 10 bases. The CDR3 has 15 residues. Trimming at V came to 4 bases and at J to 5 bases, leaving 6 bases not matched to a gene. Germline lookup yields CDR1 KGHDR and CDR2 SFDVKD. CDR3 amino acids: CATSDTDRGLYGYTF. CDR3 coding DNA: TGTGCCACCAGTGACACCGACAGGGGGCTGTATGGCTACACCTTC.

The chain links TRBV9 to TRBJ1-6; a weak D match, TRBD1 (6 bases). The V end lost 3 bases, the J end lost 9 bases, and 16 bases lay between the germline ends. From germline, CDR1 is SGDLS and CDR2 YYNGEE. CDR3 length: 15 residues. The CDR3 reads CASSEDTGPGSPLHF. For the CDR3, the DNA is TGTGCCAGCAGCGAAGATACAGGGCCGGGTTCACCCCTCCACTTT.

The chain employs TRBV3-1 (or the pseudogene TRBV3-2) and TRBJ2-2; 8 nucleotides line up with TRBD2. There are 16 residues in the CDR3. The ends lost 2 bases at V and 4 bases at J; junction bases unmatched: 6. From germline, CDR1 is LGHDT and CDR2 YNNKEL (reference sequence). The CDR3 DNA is TGTGCCAGCAGCCAAAAGGGACTAGGAATCACCGGGGAGCTGTTTTTT. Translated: CASSQKGLGITGELFF.

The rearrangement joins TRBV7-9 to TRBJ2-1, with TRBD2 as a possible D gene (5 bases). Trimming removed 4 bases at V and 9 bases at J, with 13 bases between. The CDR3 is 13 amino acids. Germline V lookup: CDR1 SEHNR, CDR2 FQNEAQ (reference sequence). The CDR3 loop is CASSSRPAGEQFF. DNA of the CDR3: TGTGCCAGCAGCTCACGCCCGGCGGGTGAGCAGTTCTTC.

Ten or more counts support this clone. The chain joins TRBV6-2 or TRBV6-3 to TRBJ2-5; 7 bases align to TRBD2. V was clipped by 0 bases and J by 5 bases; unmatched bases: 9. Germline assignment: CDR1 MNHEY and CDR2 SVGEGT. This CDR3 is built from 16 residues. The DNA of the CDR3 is TGTGCCAGCAGTTACTCGGCCGGGTCCGGGGGGGAGACCCAGTACTTC. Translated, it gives CASSYSAGSGGETQYF.

CDR3 nucleotides: TGCAGCGTTGAAGCCGGGACAGGGGTCGGTGGCTACACCTTC. Amino acids: CSVEAGTGVGGYTF. The chain recombines TRBV29-1 with TRBJ1-2; 10 bases agree with TRBD1. Germline assignment: CDR1 SQVTM and CDR2 ANQGSEA. The V gene end was trimmed by 1 base and the J gene end by 7 bases; junction bases not matched to a gene: 6. The CDR3 has 14 residues. Complete variable domain (other parts from reference TRBV29-1 and TRBJ1-2): SAVISQKPSRDICQRGTSLTIQCQVDSQVTMMFWYRQQPGQSLTLIATANQGSEATYESGFVIDKFPISRPNLTFSTLTVSNMSPEDSSIYLCSVEAGTGVGGYTFGSGTRLTVV.

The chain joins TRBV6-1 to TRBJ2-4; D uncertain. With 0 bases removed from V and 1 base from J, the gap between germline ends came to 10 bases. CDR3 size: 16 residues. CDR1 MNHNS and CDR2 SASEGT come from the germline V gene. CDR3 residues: CASSEAPVVAKNIQYF. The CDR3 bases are TGTGCCAGCAGTGAAGCCCCCGTCGTGGCCAAAAACATTCAGTACTTC.

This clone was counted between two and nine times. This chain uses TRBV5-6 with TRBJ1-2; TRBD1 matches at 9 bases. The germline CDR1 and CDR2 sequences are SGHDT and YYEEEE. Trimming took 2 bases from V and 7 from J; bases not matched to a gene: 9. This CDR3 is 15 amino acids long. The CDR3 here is CASSLRDRGTAGYTF. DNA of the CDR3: TGTGCCAGCAGCTTAAGAGACAGGGGGACAGCTGGCTACACCTTC.

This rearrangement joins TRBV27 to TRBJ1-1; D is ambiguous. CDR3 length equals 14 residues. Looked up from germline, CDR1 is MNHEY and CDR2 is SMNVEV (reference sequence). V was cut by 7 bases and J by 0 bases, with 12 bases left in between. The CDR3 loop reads CASTPRAMNTEAFF. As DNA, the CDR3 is TGTGCCAGCACCCCGAGAGCGATGAACACTGAAGCTTTCTTT.

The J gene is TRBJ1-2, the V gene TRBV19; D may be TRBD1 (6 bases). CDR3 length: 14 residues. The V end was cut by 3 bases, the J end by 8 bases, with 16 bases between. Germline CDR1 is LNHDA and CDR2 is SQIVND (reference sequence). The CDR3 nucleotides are TGTGCCAGTAGTATTAGTCTGGCAGGGGAAGGCTACACCTTC. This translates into CASSISLAGEGYTF.

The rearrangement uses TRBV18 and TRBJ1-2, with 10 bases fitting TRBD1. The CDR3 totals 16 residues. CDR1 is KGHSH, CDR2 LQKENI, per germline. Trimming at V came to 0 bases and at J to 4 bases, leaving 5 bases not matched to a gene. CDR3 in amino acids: CASSPPGQGYLYGYTF. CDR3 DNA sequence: TGTGCCAGCTCACCACCGGGACAGGGGTACCTCTATGGCTACACCTTC.

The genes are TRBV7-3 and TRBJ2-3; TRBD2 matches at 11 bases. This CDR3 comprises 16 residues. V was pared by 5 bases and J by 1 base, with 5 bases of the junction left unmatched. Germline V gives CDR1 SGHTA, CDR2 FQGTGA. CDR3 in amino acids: CASSVSGGAGTDTQYF. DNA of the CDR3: TGTGCCAGCAGCGTTAGCGGGGGGGCCGGCACAGATACGCAGTATTTT.

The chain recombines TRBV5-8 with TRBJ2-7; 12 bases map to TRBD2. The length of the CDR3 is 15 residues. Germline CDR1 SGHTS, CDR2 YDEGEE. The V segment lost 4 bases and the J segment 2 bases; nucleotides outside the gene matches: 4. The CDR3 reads CASSPGTSGPYEQYV. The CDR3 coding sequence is TGTGCCAGCAGCCCAGGGACTAGCGGGCCCTACGAGCAGTACGTC.

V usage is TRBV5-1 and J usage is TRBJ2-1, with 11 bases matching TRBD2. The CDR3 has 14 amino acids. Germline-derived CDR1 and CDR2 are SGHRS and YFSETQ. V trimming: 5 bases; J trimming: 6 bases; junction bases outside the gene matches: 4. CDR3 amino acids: CASRPGTSGNEQFF. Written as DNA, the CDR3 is TGCGCCAGCAGGCCCGGGACTAGCGGCAATGAGCAGTTCTTC. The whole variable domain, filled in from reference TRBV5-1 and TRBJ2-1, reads KAGVTQTPRYLIKTRGQQVTLSCSPISGHRSVSWYQQTPGQGLQFLFEYFSETQRNKGNFPGRFSGRQFSNSRSEMNVSTLELGDSALYLCASRPGTSGNEQFFGPGTRLTVL.

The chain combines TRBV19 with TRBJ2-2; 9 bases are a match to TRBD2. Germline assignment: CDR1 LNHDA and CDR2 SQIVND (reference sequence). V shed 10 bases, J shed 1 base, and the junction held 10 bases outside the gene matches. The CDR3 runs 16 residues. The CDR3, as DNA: TGTGCCAATACGACTAGCGGCGATTTGAACACCGGGGAGCTGTTTTTT. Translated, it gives CANTTSGDLNTGELFF.

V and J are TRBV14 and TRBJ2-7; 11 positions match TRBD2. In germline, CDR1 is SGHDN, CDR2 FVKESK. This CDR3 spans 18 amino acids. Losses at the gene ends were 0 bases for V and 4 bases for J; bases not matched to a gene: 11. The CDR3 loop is CASSQDPMLAGGVYEQYV. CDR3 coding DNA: TGTGCCAGCAGCCAAGATCCCATGCTAGCGGGAGGTGTTTACGAGCAGTACGTC.

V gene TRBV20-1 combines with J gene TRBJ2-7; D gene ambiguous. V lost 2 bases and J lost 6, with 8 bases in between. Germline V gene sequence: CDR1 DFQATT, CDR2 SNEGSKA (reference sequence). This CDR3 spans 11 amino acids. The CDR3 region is CSARFGPEQYF. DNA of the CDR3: TGCAGTGCTAGATTTGGGCCCGAGCAGTACTTC.

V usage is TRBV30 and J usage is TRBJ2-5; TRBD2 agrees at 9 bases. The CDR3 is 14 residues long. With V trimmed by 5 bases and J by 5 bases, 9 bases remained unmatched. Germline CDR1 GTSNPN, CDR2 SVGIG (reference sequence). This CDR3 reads CAWAVAGAGETQYF. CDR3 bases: TGTGCCTGGGCGGTAGCGGGAGCAGGGGAGACCCAGTACTTC.

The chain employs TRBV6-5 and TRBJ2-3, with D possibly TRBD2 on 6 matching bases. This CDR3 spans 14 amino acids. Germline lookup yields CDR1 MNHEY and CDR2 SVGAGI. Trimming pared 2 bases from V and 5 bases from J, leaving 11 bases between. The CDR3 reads CASSYGGMVDTQYF. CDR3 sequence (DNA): TGTGCCAGCAGTTACGGCGGGATGGTAGATACGCAGTATTTT.

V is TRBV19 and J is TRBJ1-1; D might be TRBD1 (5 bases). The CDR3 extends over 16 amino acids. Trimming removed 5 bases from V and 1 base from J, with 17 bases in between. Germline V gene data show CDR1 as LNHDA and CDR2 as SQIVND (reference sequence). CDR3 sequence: CASSAGPGKWNTEAFF. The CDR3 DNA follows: TGTGCCAGTAGTGCAGGGCCCGGCAAGTGGAACACTGAAGCTTTCTTT.

The DNA of the CDR3 is TGTGCCAGCAGCTTACTAGTAGCCCCCACAGATACGCAGTATTTT. Protein product: CASSLLVAPTDTQYF. This sequence joins TRBV28 and TRBJ2-3; tentative D call: TRBD2 (5 bases). Germline CDR1 is MDHEN and CDR2 is SYDVKM. Trimming stripped 6 bases from V and 2 bases from J, with 15 bases between. CDR3 size: 15 residues.

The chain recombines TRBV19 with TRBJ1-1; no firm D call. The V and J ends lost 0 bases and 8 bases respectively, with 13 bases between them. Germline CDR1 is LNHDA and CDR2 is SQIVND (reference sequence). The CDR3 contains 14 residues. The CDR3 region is CASSIEGSGGEAFF. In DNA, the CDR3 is TGTGCCAGTAGTATAGAGGGATCCGGAGGGGAAGCTTTCTTT.

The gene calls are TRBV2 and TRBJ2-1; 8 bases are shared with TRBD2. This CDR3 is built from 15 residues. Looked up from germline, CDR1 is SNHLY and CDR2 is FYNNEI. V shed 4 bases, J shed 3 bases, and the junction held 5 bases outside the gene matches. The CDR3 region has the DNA TGTGCCAGCAGTGTAGCAAGCGGGGGCTACAATGAGCAGTTCTTC. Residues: CASSVASGGYNEQFF.

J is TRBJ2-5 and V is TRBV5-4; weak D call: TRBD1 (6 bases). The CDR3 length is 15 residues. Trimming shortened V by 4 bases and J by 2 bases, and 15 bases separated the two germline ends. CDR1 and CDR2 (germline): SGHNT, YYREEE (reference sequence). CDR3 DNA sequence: TGTGCCAGCAGCGGGGGCGGCGGAGCGCAAGAGACCCAGTACTTC. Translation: CASSGGGGAQETQYF.

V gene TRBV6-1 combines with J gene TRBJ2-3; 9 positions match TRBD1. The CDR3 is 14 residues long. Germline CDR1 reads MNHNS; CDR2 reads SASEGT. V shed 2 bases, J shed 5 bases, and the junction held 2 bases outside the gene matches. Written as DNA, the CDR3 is TGTGCCAGCAGTGAAAGGGACAGGGTAGATACGCAGTATTTT. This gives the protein CASSERDRVDTQYF.